This record concerns one T cell receptor beta chain sequence. The antigen is not known. The record originates from a study of shared clonotypes between healthy human individuals. In unsorted samples, genomic DNA was obtained using 90 million or so PBMCs. V lost 6 bases to trimming and J lost 8 bases; unmatched junction nucleotides: 7. The CDR3 has 13 residues. Germline CDR1 and CDR2: MNHEY and SVGAGI. Study-level findings and limits: Read depth was anticipated to influence clonotype sharing among donors.

Sequencing of unsorted PBMC DNA was carried out using ten immunoSEQ deep assay plates. Authors' processing steps: Filtering differed because ImmunoSEQ produced junction-only sequences that carried no quality scores. Profiling relied on immunoSEQ multiplex PCR, and the TCRdb table lists in-frame clones only, not all of them. That table furnishes V, J and clone size, whereas the DNA furnished D and trimming. Among some 490,000 clones listed, roughly 80% were seen once. The sample taken for sequencing was PBMCs. This receptor was obtained from a woman aged 40 to 50 in good health. Some clones in this sample may be carry-over from other donors' samples. This chain connects TRBV6-5 to TRBJ1-2; 9 bases align to TRBD1. In DNA, the CDR3 is TGTGCCAGCAGAGGTACAGGGGGCTTGGGCTACACCTTC. Protein product: CASRGTGGLGYTF.